The source of this T cell receptor (beta chain) is a study of cytomegalovirus exposure and HLA in healthy donors. Study results and limitations: Analyses of presence/absence relied on an assumption of roughly uniform sequencing depth across donors.

Samples came from healthy bone marrow donors. The CDR3 contains 18 residues. Unmatched junction bases numbered 16, after V lost 3 bases and J lost 7 bases. Per germline, CDR1 SGHNT and CDR2 YENEEA. PCR employed 60 Vbeta and 13 Jbeta primers. Clones were sequenced by immunoSEQ multiplex PCR, and TCRdb holds only the in-frame ones, with some missing. The sample yields about 160,000 clones, about 77% seen once. Concerning this clone: What it binds is not known.

What was sequenced was PBMCs. The TCR was taken from a woman aged 50 to 60 in good health and CMV-seronegative. The gene calls are TRBV11-3 and TRBJ1-5; TRBD1 aligns across 9 bases. CDR3 sequence (DNA): TGTGCCAGCAGCTTTATGTGGTCCAACAGGGGGCGAATGCAGCCCCAGCATTTT. Its translation is CASSFMWSNRGRMQPQHF.